These 8 T cell receptor beta chains were all obtained from the same sample, sequenced in a study of breast tumors, draining lymph nodes, adjacent tissues. Axillary draining lymph nodes of breast cancer patients supplied the node samples. TCRdb re-analysed the multiplex PCR reads in MiXCR, keeping a single row per CDR3 protein. The data hold 200,000 to 250,000 distinct CDR3 sequences, with under 35% observed a single time. Sample: axillary lymph node tissue. The receptors derive from a female donor with breast cancer. Some clones in this sample may be carry-over from other donors' samples.

A note on this clonotype: At one boundary the junction diverges from the germline segment, which might be a read error. The chain combines TRBV2 with TRBJ2-7, with a weak D call TRBD2 (5 bases). CDR3 length equals 13 residues. Germline CDR1 SNHLY, CDR2 FYNNEI. DNA for the CDR3: TGTGCCAGCAGGGACTGGCACCTCTTACGAGCAGACTTC. It encodes CASRDWHLLRADF.

This clonotype has at least ten counts. The CDR3 DNA reads TGCAGTGCGATAGGACAGGGGGCACCGCGGACTGGGAATGAGCAGTTCTTC. Translated: CSAIGQGAPRTGNEQFF. The gene calls are TRBV20-1 and TRBJ2-1, with 11 positions matching TRBD1. V was pared by 6 bases and J by 7 bases, with 17 bases of the junction left unmatched. The germline V gene encodes CDR1 DFQATT and CDR2 SNEGSKA (reference sequence). This CDR3 contains 17 residues.

V gene TRBV2 combines with J gene TRBJ2-3; TRBD2 is a possible D gene (6 bases). The V end lost 1 base, the J end lost 2 bases, and 10 bases lay between the germline ends. This CDR3 contains 15 residues. CDR1 SNHLY and CDR2 FYNNEI come from the germline V gene. DNA of the CDR3: TGTGCCAGCAGTGAAGGGAGGGTTGTCACAGATACGCAGTATTTT. Translating it yields CASSEGRVVTDTQYF.

This clonotype was observed many times. The chain joins TRBV5-1 to TRBJ2-3, with 8 bases identical to TRBD2. Trimming removed 0 bases from V and 4 bases from J; junction bases left unmatched: 4. This CDR3 comprises 15 residues. CDR1 is SGHRS, CDR2 YFSETQ, per germline. The CDR3 region is CASSLAGGLADTQYF. CDR3 bases: TGCGCCAGCAGCTTGGCGGGGGGGCTTGCAGATACGCAGTATTTT.

This chain links TRBV12-3 or TRBV12-4 with TRBJ2-3, with TRBD2 matching 7 bases. This CDR3 is built from 16 residues. With V trimmed by 0 bases and J by 9 bases, 12 bases remained unmatched. The DNA for the CDR3 is TGTGCCAGCAGTTTAGCGCTAGGGAGGGCCTCCGCCACGCAGTATTTT. Translated, it gives CASSLALGRASATQYF.

This clonotype showed up many times. This chain joins TRBV7-2 and TRBJ1-6; D call uncertain. Deletions cut 5 bases from V and 3 bases from J, with 11 bases between. This CDR3 is 15 amino acids long. The germline V gene has CDR1 SGHTA and CDR2 FQGNSA. CDR3 DNA sequence: TGTGCCAGCAGCGACGCTCGGGGCTATAATTCACCCCTCCACTTT. Protein: CASSDARGYNSPLHF.

The V call is TRBV6-6, the J call TRBJ2-6, with TRBD1 identical over 7 bases. The V gene's germline CDR1 is MNHNY and CDR2 SVGAGI (reference sequence). The CDR3 length is 17 residues. Losses at the gene ends were 7 bases for V and 2 bases for J; bases not matched to a gene: 11. CDR3 nucleotides: TGTGCCAGCACGCACGGGGACAGCCTAGCTGGGGCCAACGTCCTGACTTTC. This translates into CASTHGDSLAGANVLTF.

This clonotype was observed a few times. This sequence joins TRBV18 and TRBJ1-2, with D unclear. CDR1 and CDR2 from the germline V gene are KGHSH and LQKENI. V shed 6 bases and J shed 3 bases, with 11 bases lying between them. The CDR3 is 13 amino acids. The CDR3 DNA sequence: TGTGCCAGCTCCCCCGGCCACGACTATGGCTACACCTTC. This sequence encodes CASSPGHDYGYTF.